This TCR beta chain is from a study of cytomegalovirus exposure and HLA in healthy donors listed by TCRdb under 2017. For the study in its entirety: According to an earlier analysis of 587 of the donors, about 179 million T cells yielded 90 million to 130 million unique TCR beta sequences and 276 Gb of sequence data. Both class I and class II loci were covered by HLA typing, at four-digit resolution. Among over 350 genotyped donors of the cohort, an average of about 240,000 unique TCR beta nucleotide sequences were sequenced per donor, around 20% of them non-productive. Along with the roughly 710-subject first cohort, a separate validation cohort of over a hundred different subjects was used. A later analysis re-examined previously published TCR beta repertoires from roughly 720 donors and added high-resolution HLA genotyping to investigate patterns of TCR occurrence. The study aimed to test whether cataloging public T cell receptors could reveal signatures of past pathogen exposure. An earlier analysis of approximately 500 of the donors applied high-throughput TCR beta sequencing to assess whether each TCR beta V gene segment acted as functional or pseudogenic. About 300 gigabases of sequencing data and tens of millions of unique TCR sequences were included in an early release covering under 650 HLA-typed donors. The later analysis used no new phenotypic data to find candidate immune exposures, relying instead on TCR beta sequences and their occurrence across donors. Because of strong linkage in the cohort, five DR-DQ haplotypes were treated as single units for association and clustering. Using immunosequencing, the study profiled T cell repertoires from approximately 700 subjects and related those repertoires to cytomegalovirus serostatus. Of the 398 genotyped donors, 65% to 90% fell in the genetic ancestry cluster associated with self-reported Caucasian donors. The number of typed donors differed by locus: about 620-630 for A, B, C, DRB1 and DQB1; approximately 540 for DQA1; approximately 610 for DPA1; and around 470 for DPB1. High-throughput TCR immunosequencing, statistical association of individual TCRs with disease status, and machine learning were combined to predict cytomegalovirus infection status. Donor age, sex, ethnicity and CMV serostatus were compiled alongside the repertoire data. A later genetic analysis took genome-wide SNP genotypes for about 65% of the 666 donors and used that subset as a discovery cohort. All discovery cohort repertoires had been generated on a single sequencing platform.

The cohort consisted of 666 healthy bone marrow donors. Cohort members were all nominally healthy when sampled, although unrecorded immune exposures were likely present. The donor was CMV seronegative and was included in the group of several hundred seronegative cohort members. A peripheral blood sample was collected from each donor, and TCR beta sequencing was performed on peripheral blood mononuclear cells. Genomic DNA was extracted from the blood cell samples with the Qiagen DNeasy Blood Extraction Kit. As for this clone: The antigen it recognizes is unknown. Qualities for individual bases were not recorded, and no much larger clone is one base off.

Library preparation used the immunoSEQ multiplex PCR assay. For the multiplex PCR, a mixture combining 60 forward primers for TCR Vbeta segments and 13 reverse primers for TCR Jbeta segments was used. A multiplex PCR assay on genomic DNA amplified the CDR3 region of rearranged TCR beta genes. The amplified TCR beta libraries were sequenced on the Illumina HiSeq System as 87-base-pair reads. On the study's bioinformatics: A later analysis tallied tens of millions of unique TCR beta chains across the 666 repertoires, and about 10 million of those chains were shared by two or more donors. Raw reads were error-corrected and collapsed into unique sequences by a nearest-neighbor algorithm in which closely related sequences were merged to remove PCR and sequencing errors. To assign V, D and J gene segments, CDR3 sequences were aligned to IMGT reference sequences. For a sequence to be retained, at least a six-nucleotide match to both a V gene segment and a J gene segment was required. Rearrangements were called productive when the CDR3 lacked stop codons and stayed in frame with V and J; all others were non-productive. Following IMGT convention, CDR3 was defined as the stretch from the second conserved V-encoded cysteine to the conserved J-encoded phenylalanine. Sequences without an unambiguous match to a single V gene segment were excluded from the earlier analysis of 587 of the donors. In an earlier analysis of 450 to 750 of the donors, a V segment was called functional when productive rearrangements were above 56.7%, and segregating when the standard deviation between donors exceeded 5%. A statistical classification framework was developed to diagnose cytomegalovirus status using the catalog of TCR beta chain sequences. A later analysis assigned V and J genes by comparing TCR nucleotide sequences with IMGT/GENE-DB human TR gene sequences. Using the TCRdist pipeline, a later analysis assigned CDR3 sequences along with most-parsimonious VDJ recombination scenarios. In a later analysis, each TCR beta chain was defined by its CDR3 amino acid sequence together with its V-gene family, and reads lacking a unique V-gene family were excluded. As a way to deal with suspected cross-contamination and a sequencing artifact, a later analysis dropped approximately 570 nucleotide sequences that were highly shared and had low generation probability. A later analysis calculated a clonal expansion index for each public chain from normalized within-repertoire ranks of inferred template counts. In a later analysis, generation probabilities were computed using a VDJ recombination model fitted to out-of-frame rearrangements, and the results were checked against IGoR. In a later analysis, hypergeometric tests were used to score TCR-TCR, TCR-HLA and TCR-CMV co-occurrence, with a repertoire-size bias correction applied to TCR pairs. A later analysis estimated false discovery rates by permuting HLA or CMV assignments 20 times. In a later analysis, co-occurring TCRs were grouped using DBSCAN, and TCRdist sequence similarity was added for clustering within HLA-allele-positive subsets. Co-occurrence clustering excluded repertoires with fewer than 30,000 or more than 120,000 public chains, plus five with anomalous nucleotide sharing. As stored in TCRdb, this immuneACCESS dataset retains in-frame rearrangements with V and J assigned. A fraction of the clones does not appear; measured against another copy, unresolved V genes explain less than half of the discrepancy, and the remainder lacks a known reason. The V and J calls and clone size come from that table; D and trimming were worked out from the DNA. In all, the sample holds 55,000 to 75,000 clones, and roughly two thirds of those were seen once. Around 2.7% of the sample is taken by the ten largest.

The paper's findings and limits, for the study overall: Linkage disequilibrium might explain the correlated functional status among segregating V segments, but an unknown experimental factor could not be excluded. The sequencing pipeline was judged likely to have produced a cluster of highly shared sequence variants as a technical artifact. Cytomegalovirus status was reported to be diagnosed by the classifier with high specificity and sensitivity in both the original and validation cohorts. In a later analysis, most CMV-associated TCR beta chains were found to appear HLA-restricted, with HLA associations seemingly driven largely by CMV exposure. A few of the identified cytomegalovirus-associated TCR beta chains were confirmed in vitro to be specific for cytomegalovirus antigens. Specific HLA alleles were associated with over 15,000 TCR beta sequences at a false discovery rate of 0.05 in a later analysis. Only TCR beta chains were sequenced in this cohort, and the absence of alpha or paired-chain data limited detectable features. Most TCR sequences were seen in very few donors, while some public TCRs were found in many individuals. Presence/absence analyses assumed roughly uniform sequencing depth across donors, an assumption that may not hold. Because HLA typing was unavailable for some donors at each locus, only the typed subset was used in association tests. A further reported finding was that TCR beta sequences accurately predicted the HLA-A and HLA-B alleles for most subjects in the first cohort. About 17 rarely observed V segments, including chromosome 9 orphons, were excluded from the earlier analysis of several hundred of the donors because counts were too low. In a later analysis, HLA-associated TCR beta chains were found to be more clonally expanded and to have lower generation probabilities than equally common non-associated chains. According to a later analysis, parvovirus B19, influenza, CMV and Epstein-Barr virus appeared linked to several top co-occurrence clusters. An association between a missense DCLRE1C variant and V-gene and J-gene trimming of TCR beta chains was found in a later genetic analysis and replicated in an independent cohort. Compared with the approximately 720-donor mean, donors in an Asian-associated ancestry cluster had fewer N-insertions in productive TCRs, according to a later genetic analysis. In a later analysis, the rate of TCR association differed among HLA loci, with DRB1 alleles having the most associated TCRs and HLA-C alleles having the fewest. Immune exposure information for the cohort was limited to CMV serostatus. Strong co-occurrence of HLA alleles, especially DR and DQ, made assigning TCR associations to individual alleles difficult. The authors suggested that the approach could potentially be generalized to other disease states and immunological phenotypes. In an earlier analysis of some 540 of the donors, most TCR beta V segments appeared in productive rearrangements about 87% or about 30% of the time, broadly matching IMGT annotations. The study listed 164 TCR beta chains as associated with cytomegalovirus.

Sequenced material: PBMCs. The source of this sequence is a man under 40 in good health and CMV-seronegative.

The CDR3 in this case is CASSIDGIYEQYF. The nucleotides read TGTGCCAGTAGTATAGACGGGATCTACGAGCAGTACTTC. This chain is built from TRBV19 and TRBJ2-7, and the D gene may be TRBD2, 5 bases matching. Spanning cysteine to phenylalanine, the CDR3 consists of 13 amino acids. Of the read, only the CDR3 DNA is kept; its 39 bases are in frame from base 1. Trimming takes 0 bases from V and 3 bases from J, and the germline ends sit 6 bases apart. The germline V gene (reference sequence) sets CDR1 to LNHDA and CDR2 to SQIVND.